The next 14 T cell receptor beta chains were all read from a single sample in a study of a mutant IDH1 vaccine in newly diagnosed glioma. The table came from immunoSEQ multiplex PCR; TCRdb's copy has only in-frame clones and leaves some out. The sample lists 30,000 to 45,000 clones, 78% occurring once. No antigen has been identified for these receptors. Time point: week 5, during vaccination. Alongside topical imiquimod, each dose of vaccine comprised 300 ug of mutant IDH1 20-mer peptide. The specimen comprised PBMCs, sampled from a glioma patient whose treatment included an IDH1 peptide vaccine. The receptors derive from a man in his forties with glioma.

This clone was picked up a small number of times. V is TRBV18 and J is TRBJ1-1, with D unclear. CDR1 and CDR2 (germline): KGHSH, LQKENI. V shed 3 bases and J shed 4 bases, with 18 bases lying between them. CDR3 length: 16 residues. DNA for the CDR3: TGTGCCAGCTCACCGAGGGCGGTCGTCGACGGCACTGAAGCTTTCTTT. Encoded protein: CASSPRAVVDGTEAFF.

This sequence joins TRBV19 and TRBJ1-5; TRBD1 might be the D (6 bases). CDR3 length: 15 amino acids. Germline V gives CDR1 LNHDA, CDR2 SQIVND (reference sequence). Deletions cut 5 bases from V and 6 bases from J, with 17 bases between. This chain's CDR3 is CASSFNRDTSQPQHF. CDR3 bases: TGTGCCAGTAGTTTCAACAGGGATACCAGTCAGCCCCAGCATTTT.

In this sample, this clone turned up a few times. This chain joins TRBV4-1 and TRBJ1-3; TRBD1 aligns across 8 bases. The CDR3 has 15 residues. Germline CDR1 MGHRA, CDR2 YSYEKL. After removal of 1 base from V and 4 bases from J, the junction contained 3 bases not matched to a gene. CDR3 amino acids: CASSQVDREGNTIYF. CDR3 sequence (DNA): TGCGCCAGCAGCCAAGTGGACAGGGAGGGAAACACCATATATTTT.

This rearrangement joins TRBV20-1 to TRBJ2-5; D remains ambiguous. The V end was cut by 5 bases, the J end by 8 bases, with 9 bases between. Germline CDR1 reads DFQATT; CDR2 reads SNEGSKA (reference sequence). CDR3 length equals 10 residues. CDR3 in amino acids: CSAQRQTQYF. In nucleotides, the CDR3 is TGCAGTGCTCAAAGGCAAACCCAGTACTTC.

This clone turned up a few times. V is TRBV1 and J is TRBJ2-7; the D segment call TRBD1 is taken from the table without a DNA check. TRBV1 is recorded as a pseudogene. The CDR3 runs to 15 residues. The CDR3 region is CTSSSGHLTPYEQYF. The CDR3 DNA reads TGCACCAGCAGCTCGGGACACCTTACCCCCTACGAGCAGTACTTC.

The chain uses TRBV11-1 and TRBJ1-5; D is possibly TRBD1 (5 bases). V was clipped by 1 base and J by 7 bases, with 8 bases between them. This CDR3 region has 13 residues. Germline lookup yields CDR1 SGHAT and CDR2 FQDESV (reference sequence). CDR3 residues: CASSLGGMQPQHF. The CDR3, as DNA: TGTGCCAGCAGCTTAGGGGGGATGCAGCCCCAGCATTTT.

Here the CDR3 DNA reads TGTGCCATCAGTGACGGTAACACCGGGGAGCTGTTTTTT. Its translation: CAISDGNTGELFF. V and J are TRBV10-3 and TRBJ2-2, with unresolved D. The length of the CDR3 is 13 residues. The V end was cut by 3 bases, the J end by 2 bases, with 4 bases between. From germline, CDR1 is ENHRY and CDR2 SYGVKD.

The J gene is TRBJ2-5, the V gene TRBV19; D is perhaps TRBD1 or TRBD2 (12 bases each). V lost 5 bases and J 5 bases, leaving 30 bases between the germline ends. Per the germline V gene, CDR1 is LNHDA and CDR2 is SQIVND (reference sequence). This CDR3 comprises 19 residues. The DNA for the CDR3 is TGTGCCAGTAGTCACCGGGACAGGGGGCTAGCGGGGGGGCGGGAGACCCAGTACTTC. It codes for CASSHRDRGLAGGRETQYF.

The CDR3 sequence is CASSQTESPLHF. The CDR3 DNA follows: TGTGCCAGTAGTCAAACAGAGTCACCCCTCCACTTT. The rearrangement links TRBV19 to TRBJ1-6; D uncertain. The CDR3 sequence is 12 residues long. Germline V gene data show CDR1 as LNHDA and CDR2 as SQIVND (reference sequence). V was shortened by 5 bases and J by 10 bases, with 9 bases between the two germline ends.

This clone occurred a few times. One junction end disagrees with the germline gene, perhaps due to a read error. V gene TRBV7-9 combines with J gene TRBJ1-4, with D perhaps TRBD1 (6 bases). The germline gives CDR1 SEHNR, CDR2 FQNEAQ (reference sequence). This CDR3 is built from 14 residues. For the CDR3, the DNA is TGTGCCAGCAGATTAGGGGGACCTAATGAAAAACTGTTTTTT. Translation gives CASRLGGPNEKLFF. Full variable domain (missing parts from reference TRBV7-9 and TRBJ1-4): DTGVSQNPRHKITKRGQNVTFRCDPISEHNRLYWYRQTLGQGPEFLTYFQNEAQLEKSRLLSDRFSAERPKGSFSTLEIQRTEQGDSAMYLCASRLGGPNEKLFFGSGTQLSVL.

The V and J genes are TRBV6-5 and TRBJ1-2, with a possible D match to TRBD1 (5 bases). The CDR3 is 16 residues long. The V end lost 1 base, the J end lost 6 bases, and 18 bases lay between the germline ends. Germline V gene sequence: CDR1 MNHEY, CDR2 SVGAGI. The CDR3 region has the DNA TGTGCCAGCAGTTACTTGACAACAGACGGGACGGATGGCTACACCTTC. The encoded protein is CASSYLTTDGTDGYTF.

V and J are TRBV2 and TRBJ2-3; D unresolved. V gave up 5 bases and J gave up 0 bases, with 9 bases separating them. Germline V gene data show CDR1 as SNHLY and CDR2 as FYNNEI. CDR3 length: 14 amino acids. The CDR3 DNA reads as TGTGCCAGCAGTCCTATCGCTAGCACAGATACGCAGTATTTT. Protein: CASSPIASTDTQYF.

The V call is TRBV19, the J call TRBJ1-5; no firm D call. The CDR3 consists of 13 residues. The germline V and J ends were trimmed by 3 bases and 0 bases, with 3 bases remaining between them. Looked up from germline, CDR1 is LNHDA and CDR2 is SQIVND (reference sequence). Here the CDR3 reads CASSMDSNQPQHF. Written as DNA, the CDR3 is TGTGCCAGTAGTATGGATAGCAATCAGCCCCAGCATTTT.

This clone was seen only a few times. V is TRBV19 and J is TRBJ1-2; D not certain. The germline CDR1 and CDR2 sequences are LNHDA and SQIVND (reference sequence). Trimming took off 3 bases at V and 7 bases at J, with 9 bases between the two ends. This CDR3 comprises 12 residues. The chain's CDR3 is CASSIEGRGYTF. In DNA, the CDR3 is TGTGCCAGTAGTATTGAGGGTCGTGGCTACACCTTC. Using reference TRBV19 and TRBJ1-2 for the parts outside the CDR3, the full variable domain is DGGITQSPKYLFRKEGQNVTLSCEQNLNHDAMYWYRQDPGQGLRLIYYSQIVNDFQKGDIAEGYSVSREKKESFPLTVTSAQKNPTAFYLCASSIEGRGYTFGSGTRLTVV.